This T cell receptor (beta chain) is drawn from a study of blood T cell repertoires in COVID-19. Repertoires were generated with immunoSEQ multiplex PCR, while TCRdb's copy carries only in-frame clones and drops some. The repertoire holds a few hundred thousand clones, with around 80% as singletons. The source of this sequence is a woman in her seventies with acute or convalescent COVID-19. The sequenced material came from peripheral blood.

The CDR3 protein is CASSLSERTSYGYTF. The CDR3 DNA reads as TGTGCCAGCAGCTTGTCAGAGAGGACATCCTATGGCTACACCTTC. The V call is TRBV5-4, the J call TRBJ1-2; D might be TRBD1 (5 bases). The CDR3 contains 15 residues. The V end was cut by 1 base, the J end by 4 bases, with 14 bases between. Per germline, CDR1 SGHNT and CDR2 YYREEE (reference sequence).